Following are 16 T cell receptor beta chains from one sample sequenced in a study of T cell changes during pregnancy in multiple sclerosis. Profiling relied on immunoSEQ multiplex PCR, and the TCRdb table lists in-frame clones only, not all of them. The repertoire has 91,000 or so clones, around 92% of them found once; the top ten carry 2% to 2.5%. Material: peripheral blood, obtained after pregnancy. Every receptor here comes from a female donor with multiple sclerosis, enrolled in a pregnancy study.

The V gene is TRBV5-1, the J gene TRBJ2-5, with D perhaps TRBD1 (5 bases). Germline CDR1 is SGHRS and CDR2 is YFSETQ. Trimming shortened V by 4 bases and J by 7 bases, and 11 bases separated the two germline ends. CDR3 length: 12 residues. DNA of the CDR3: TGCGCCAGCAGCGACAGTGAGGCGACCCAGTACTTC. Translation: CASSDSEATQYF.

The rearrangement uses TRBV18 and TRBJ2-5, with 8 nucleotides matching TRBD2. Losses at the gene ends were 6 bases for V and 1 base for J; bases not matched to a gene: 4. The CDR3 runs to 14 residues. Germline lookup yields CDR1 KGHSH and CDR2 LQKENI. This chain's CDR3 is CASSRSGAQETQYF. DNA for the CDR3: TGTGCCAGCTCCCGTAGCGGGGCCCAAGAGACCCAGTACTTC.

The J gene is TRBJ2-2, the V gene TRBV28; the D gene is possibly TRBD1 (6 bases). CDR1 MDHEN and CDR2 SYDVKM come from the germline V gene. CDR3 length equals 14 residues. Trimming shortened V by 6 bases and J by 5 bases, and 13 bases separated the two germline ends. DNA for the CDR3: TGTGCCAGCAGCCCTGGACAGAGAACCGGGGAGCTGTTTTTT. Protein sequence: CASSPGQRTGELFF.

The chain combines TRBV28 with TRBJ2-7, with 10 positions matching TRBD2. The germline CDR1 and CDR2 sequences are MDHEN and SYDVKM. This CDR3 region has 15 residues. V trimming: 6 bases; J trimming: 2 bases; junction bases outside the gene matches: 7. As DNA, the CDR3 is TGTGCCAGCAGGGGCCTGAGCGGGAGGGCCTACGAGCAGTACTTC. Its protein product is CASRGLSGRAYEQYF.

The gene calls are TRBV5-6 and TRBJ2-2; D may be TRBD2 (5 bases). The V end was cut by 0 bases, the J end by 7 bases, with 7 bases between. Germline loops: CDR1 SGHDT, CDR2 YYEEEE. The CDR3 covers 13 residues. The chain's CDR3 is CASSLAGIGELFF. DNA for the CDR3: TGTGCCAGCAGCTTGGCCGGGATCGGGGAGCTGTTTTTT.

The J gene is TRBJ2-7, the V gene TRBV6-1, with 7 bases matching TRBD2. CDR3 length: 14 residues. The trim removed 8 bases at V and 3 bases at J, leaving 10 bases unmatched. Germline CDR1 reads MNHNS; CDR2 reads SASEGT. The CDR3 nucleotides read TGTGCCAGCGGGGAGCGGGGAAACAGCTACGAGCAGTACTTC. It is translated as CASGERGNSYEQYF.

V and J are TRBV4-3 and TRBJ2-7; TRBD1 might be the D (6 bases). Per the germline V gene, CDR1 is LGHNA and CDR2 is YSLEER. The V end lost 1 base, the J end lost 2 bases, and 15 bases lay between the germline ends. This CDR3 region has 16 residues. Written as DNA, the CDR3 is TGCGCCAGCAGCCAAGCTTCCGGGACAACCCCCTACGAGCAGTACTTC. Translation gives CASSQASGTTPYEQYF.

This chain links TRBV5-1 with TRBJ2-7, with 8 bases lining up with TRBD1. CDR1 and CDR2 from the germline V gene are SGHRS and YFSETQ. This CDR3 has 14 residues. Trimming at V came to 4 bases and at J to 2 bases, leaving 5 bases not matched to a gene. This CDR3 reads CASSMTGVTYEQYF. In DNA form, the CDR3 reads TGCGCCAGCAGCATGACAGGGGTAACCTACGAGCAGTACTTC. The full variable domain, rest sourced from reference TRBV5-1 and TRBJ2-7, is KAGVTQTPRYLIKTRGQQVTLSCSPISGHRSVSWYQQTPGQGLQFLFEYFSETQRNKGNFPGRFSGRQFSNSRSEMNVSTLELGDSALYLCASSMTGVTYEQYFGPGTRLTVT.

This rearrangement joins TRBV19 to TRBJ2-6, with D unresolved. Trimming shortened V by 2 bases and J by 2 bases, and 7 bases separated the two germline ends. CDR1 and CDR2 (germline): LNHDA, SQIVND (reference sequence). This CDR3 is built from 15 residues. CDR3: CASSILDTGANVLTF. CDR3 sequence (DNA): TGTGCCAGTAGTATATTAGATACTGGGGCCAACGTCCTGACTTTC.

This chain connects TRBV13 to TRBJ2-3, with 12 bases identical to TRBD1. The J segment lost 2 bases and the V segment lost 3 bases, leaving 6 bases of the junction unmatched. Germline CDR1 is PRHDT and CDR2 is FYEKMQ (reference sequence). The CDR3 is 17 amino acids. The CDR3 sequence: CASSLGQGALNTDTQYF. CDR3 sequence (DNA): TGTGCCAGCAGCTTGGGACAGGGGGCGCTGAACACAGATACGCAGTATTTT. Full variable domain (missing parts from reference TRBV13 and TRBJ2-3): AAGVIQSPRHLIKEKRETATLKCYPIPRHDTVYWYQQGPGQDPQFLISFYEKMQSDKGSIPDRFSAQQFSDYHSELNMSSLELGDSALYFCASSLGQGALNTDTQYFGPGTRLTVL.

This clone is medium-sized by share. This chain joins TRBV30 and TRBJ2-2, with TRBD2 identical over 9 bases. The junction had 7 bases not matched to a gene; V was cut back by 5 bases and J by 3 bases. Germline CDR1 is GTSNPN and CDR2 is SVGIG (reference sequence). The CDR3 consists of 15 residues. In nucleotides, the CDR3 is TGTGCCTGGGGAGCGGGGGGCGTGGACACCGGGGAGCTGTTTTTT. Translating it yields CAWGAGGVDTGELFF.

This chain connects TRBV19 to TRBJ1-4; D is unclear. The CDR3 length is 14 residues. CDR1 is LNHDA, CDR2 SQIVND, per germline (reference sequence). V was pared by 2 bases and J by 5 bases, with 9 bases between. In DNA, the CDR3 is TGTGCCAGTAGTATAACCCGTGAGAATGAAAAACTGTTTTTT. This translates into CASSITRENEKLFF.

The chain carries TRBV7-6 and TRBJ2-2; 8 nucleotides line up with TRBD2. J gave up 3 bases and V 2 bases, and 14 bases lay outside the gene matches. CDR1 SGHVS and CDR2 FNYEAQ come from the germline V gene. The CDR3 spans 19 residues. The CDR3, as DNA: TGTGCCAGCAGCTTATTGATCCCCTTGGCGGGAGGAGACACCGGGGAGCTGTTTTTT. Translation: CASSLLIPLAGGDTGELFF. Using reference TRBV7-6 and TRBJ2-2 for the parts outside the CDR3, the full variable domain is GAGVSQSPRYKVTKRGQDVALRCDPISGHVSLYWYRQALGQGPEFLTYFNYEAQQDKSGLPNDRFSAERPEGSISTLTIQRTEQRDSAMYRCASSLLIPLAGGDTGELFFGEGSRLTVL.

J is TRBJ1-5 and V is TRBV6-1; 7 bases fit TRBD1. This CDR3 spans 14 amino acids. Trimming cost V 9 bases and J 2 bases; bases outside gene matches: 7. In germline, CDR1 is MNHNS, CDR2 SASEGT. In nucleotides, the CDR3 is TGTGCCAGTCAGGCGGGGACAGGCAATCAGCCCCAGCATTTT. Translation gives CASQAGTGNQPQHF.

This clone was counted only a few times. The CDR3 protein is CAWRGTGANIQYF. The CDR3 DNA sequence: TGTGCCTGGAGGGGCACAGGGGCGAACATTCAGTACTTC. The chain couples TRBV30 to TRBJ2-4, with TRBD1 matching over 7 bases. The germline V gene has CDR1 GTSNPN and CDR2 SVGIG (reference sequence). V gave up 3 bases and J gave up 7 bases; unmatched junction bases: 6. CDR3 length equals 13 residues.

J is TRBJ2-7 and V is TRBV7-9; D ambiguous. Germline CDR1 and CDR2: SEHNR and FQNEAQ (reference sequence). CDR3 length equals 13 residues. Deletions cut 4 bases from V and 6 bases from J, with 13 bases between. CDR3 sequence: CASSSASSPEQYF. The CDR3, as DNA: TGTGCCAGCAGCTCAGCTAGTTCCCCCGAGCAGTACTTC.